Given below is one TCR beta chain in context. Antigen unknown. A junction end diverges from the germline sequence, so it may reflect a read error. TCRdb called the 5' RACE reads again in MiXCR, with one record for every CDR3 protein. This table has fewer than 750,000 distinct CDR3 sequences, around a fifth appearing once. Per the germline V gene, CDR1 is MGHRA and CDR2 is YSYEKL. The CDR3 is 15 amino acids. This sample is part of a study of CD8 T cells in ankylosing spondylitis. Overall study findings and caveats: Clones tied to disease were said to be significantly enriched in matched ankylosing spondylitis synovial fluid. Typical of ankylosing spondylitis blood, it appeared, was a TCR beta motif of eight highly homologous variants. Disease-linked clones proved CD8+ and comparatively uncommon in peripheral blood.

The V gene is TRBV4-1, the J gene TRBJ2-1, with 9 bases fitting TRBD1. Sequenced material: blood, either unsorted or a sorted T cell fraction (not recorded which). The origin of this receptor is a male donor with ankylosing spondylitis. DNA of the CDR3: TGCGCCAGCAGAGAACCGGGACAGGGTACGAATGAGCAGGTCTTC. It specifies CASREPGQGTNEQVF.